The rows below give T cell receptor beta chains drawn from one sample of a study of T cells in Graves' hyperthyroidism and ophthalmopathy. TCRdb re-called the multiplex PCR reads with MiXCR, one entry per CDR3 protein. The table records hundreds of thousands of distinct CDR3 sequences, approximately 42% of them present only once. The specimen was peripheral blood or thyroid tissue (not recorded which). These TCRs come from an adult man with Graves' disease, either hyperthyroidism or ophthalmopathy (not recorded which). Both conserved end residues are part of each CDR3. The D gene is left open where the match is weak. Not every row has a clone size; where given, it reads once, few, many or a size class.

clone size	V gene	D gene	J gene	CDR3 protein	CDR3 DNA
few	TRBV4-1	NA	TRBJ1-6	CASSRRSSYNSPLHF	TGTGCCAGCAGCCGAAGAAGCTCCTATAATTCACCCCTCCACTTT
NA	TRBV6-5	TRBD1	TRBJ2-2	CASSYRTGNTGELFF	TGTGCCAGCAGTTATCGGACAGGGAACACCGGGGAGCTGTTTTTT
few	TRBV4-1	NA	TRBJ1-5	CASRDNQGGGNQPQHF	TGCGCCAGCAGGGACAATCAGGGCGGGGGCAATCAGCCCCAGCATTTT
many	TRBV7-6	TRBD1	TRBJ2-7	CASSPGQGVRQYF	TGTGCCAGCAGCCCGGGACAGGGAGTGCGGCAGTACTTC
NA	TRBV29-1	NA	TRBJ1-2	CSVEDLEGSYGYTF	TGCAGCGTTGAAGATCTCGAGGGTAGCTATGGCTACACCTTC
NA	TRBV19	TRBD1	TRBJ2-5	CASSNRDRETQYF	TGTGCCAGTAGTAACCGGGACAGAGAGACCCAGTACTTC
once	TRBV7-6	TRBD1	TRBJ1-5	CASQVARTGGSNQPQHF	TGTGCCAGCCAAGTAGCCCGGACAGGGGGCAGCAATCAGCCCCAGCATTTT
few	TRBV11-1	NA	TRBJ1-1	CASSLSWPTEAFF	TGCGCCAGCAGCCTTTCCTGGCCCACTGAAGCTTTCTTT
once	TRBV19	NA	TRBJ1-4	CASSIMPSGRSEKLFF	TGTGCCAGTAGTATTATGCCGAGCGGACGGAGCGAAAAACTGTTTTTT
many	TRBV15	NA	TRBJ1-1	CATSRGGTSMNTEAFF	TGTGCCACCAGCAGAGGAGGGACATCCATGAACACTGAAGCTTTCTTT
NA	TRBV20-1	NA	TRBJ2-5	CSARDEGFQETQYF	TGCAGTGCTAGAGATGAGGGTTTTCAAGAGACCCAGTACTTC
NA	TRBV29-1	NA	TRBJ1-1	CSSGVETTEAFF	TGCAGCAGTGGTGTAGAGACCACTGAAGCTTTCTTT
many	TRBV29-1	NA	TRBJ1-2	CSARTGTNYGYTF	TGCAGCGCCAGAACAGGAACTAACTATGGCTACACCTTC
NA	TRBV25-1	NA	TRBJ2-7	CASQEIAVPTYEQYF	TGTGCCAGCCAAGAGATCGCAGTCCCAACCTACGAGCAGTACTTC
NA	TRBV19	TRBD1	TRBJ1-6	CASSQGVYNSPLHF	TGTGCCAGTAGCCAGGGGGTCTATAATTCACCCCTCCACTTT
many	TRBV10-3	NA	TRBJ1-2	CAISESQNWNYGYTF	TGTGCCATCAGTGAATCGCAGAATTGGAACTATGGCTACACCTTC
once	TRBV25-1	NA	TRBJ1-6	CAISESATVNSPLHF	TGTGCCATCAGTGAGTCCGCGACAGTCAATTCACCCCTCCACTTT
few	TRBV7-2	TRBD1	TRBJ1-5	CASSPNRGSNQPQHF	TGCGCCAGCAGCCCAAACAGGGGAAGCAATCAGCCCCAGCATTTT
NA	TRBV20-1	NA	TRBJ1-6	CSARGQVSYNSPLHF	TGCAGTGCTAGAGGCCAGGTCTCCTATAATTCACCCCTCCACTTT
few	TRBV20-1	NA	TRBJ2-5	CSAGGGETQYF	TGCAGTGCTGGGGGAGGAGAGACCCAGTACTTC
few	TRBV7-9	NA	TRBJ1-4	CASRGLEREKLFF	TGTGCCAGCCGGGGCCTGGAAAGGGAAAAACTGTTTTTT
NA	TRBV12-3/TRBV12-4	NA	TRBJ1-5	CASSFEQISNQPQHF	TGTGCCAGCAGTTTCGAACAGATTAGCAATCAGCCCCAGCATTTT
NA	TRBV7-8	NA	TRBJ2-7	CASSPPVSTYEQYF	TGTGCCAGCAGTCCGCCCGTGTCTACCTACGAGCAGTACTTC
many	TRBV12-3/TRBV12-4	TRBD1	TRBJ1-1	CASRRGQGNTEAFF	TGTGCCAGCAGGCGAGGACAGGGAAACACTGAAGCTTTCTTT
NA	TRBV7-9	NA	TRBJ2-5	CASERGETQYF	TGTGCTAGCGAACGTGGTGAGACCCAGTACTTC
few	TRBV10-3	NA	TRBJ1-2	CASSQVTF	TGTGCCAGCAGCCAAGTGACCTTC
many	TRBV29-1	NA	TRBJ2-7	CSVEDDSYEQYF	TGCAGCGTTGAAGATGATTCCTACGAGCAGTACTTC
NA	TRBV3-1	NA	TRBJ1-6	CASSRDVSYNSPLHF	TGTGCCAGCAGCCGAGACGTCTCCTATAATTCACCCCTCCACTTT
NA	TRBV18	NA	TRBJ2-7	CASSPPFSYEQYF	TGTGCCAGCTCACCACCGTTTTCCTACGAGCAGTACTTC
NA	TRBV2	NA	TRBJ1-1	CASRVDSNTEAFF	TGTGCCAGCAGGGTGGACAGCAACACTGAAGCTTTCTTT
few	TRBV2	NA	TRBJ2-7	CASSPSISGFVEQYF	TGTGCCAGCAGCCCCTCCATTTCGGGGTTTGTCGAGCAGTACTTC
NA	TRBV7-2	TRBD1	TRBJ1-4	CAWSVGTALNEKLFF	TGTGCCTGGAGTGTAGGGACAGCCCTAAATGAAAAACTGTTTTTT
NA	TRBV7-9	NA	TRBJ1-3	CASSLFQEALGNTIYF	TGTGCCAGCAGCTTGTTCCAGGAGGCCCTGGGAAACACCATATATTTT
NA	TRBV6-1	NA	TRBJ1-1	CASRRGRQTEAFF	TGTGCCAGCCGGCGCGGACGGCAGACTGAAGCTTTCTTT
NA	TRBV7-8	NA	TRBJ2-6	CDISPSGANVLTF	TGTGACATCAGCCCCTCTGGGGCCAACGTCCTGACTTTC
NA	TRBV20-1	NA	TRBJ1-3	CSARVGGLSGNTIYF	TGCAGTGCTAGAGTTGGCGGACTCTCTGGAAACACCATATATTTT
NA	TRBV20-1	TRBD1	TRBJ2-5	CSARDRGYQETQYF	TGCAGTGCCCGGGACAGGGGGTACCAAGAGACCCAGTACTTC
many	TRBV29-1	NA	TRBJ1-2	CSVEDQRVGYGIDGYTF	TGCAGCGTTGAAGATCAGAGGGTAGGGTACGGAATCGATGGCTACACCTTC
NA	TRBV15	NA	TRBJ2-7	CATEDGGRGYEQYF	TGTGCCACGGAGGATGGGGGCCGCGGTTACGAGCAGTACTTC
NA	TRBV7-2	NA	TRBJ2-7	CASTPQGRLPDGEQYF	TGTGCCAGCACCCCCCAAGGCAGACTCCCGGATGGGGAGCAGTACTTC
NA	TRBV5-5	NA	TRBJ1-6	CASTPDGWDDSPLHF	TGTGCCAGCACCCCGGACGGTTGGGATGATTCACCCCTCCACTTT
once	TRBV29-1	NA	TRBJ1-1	CSVELSTGPMNTEAFF	TGCAGCGTTGAATTGTCCACAGGACCGATGAACACTGAAGCTTTCTTT
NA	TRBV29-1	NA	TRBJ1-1	CSVARAVEAFF	TGCAGCGTTGCTAGGGCGGTAGAAGCTTTCTTT
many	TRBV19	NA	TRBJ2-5	CASSRGQETQYF	TGTGCCAGTAGTAGGGGTCAAGAGACCCAGTACTTC
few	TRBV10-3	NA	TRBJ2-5	CARPRGQETQYF	TGTGCCAGGCCCCGGGGGCAAGAGACCCAGTACTTC
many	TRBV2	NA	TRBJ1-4	CASSPRDGNEKLFF	TGTGCCAGCAGTCCCAGGGACGGTAATGAAAAACTGTTTTTT
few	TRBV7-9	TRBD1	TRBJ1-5	CASSPDRGFGNQPQHF	TGTGCCAGCAGCCCGGACAGGGGTTTTGGGAATCAGCCCCAGCATTTT
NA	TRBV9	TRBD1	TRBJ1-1	CASSQGGTENEAFF	TGTGCCAGCAGCCAGGGAGGGACAGAGAATGAAGCTTTCTTT
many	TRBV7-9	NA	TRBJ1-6	CASSLGGASPLHF	TGTGCCAGCAGCTTGGGCGGGGCTTCACCCCTCCACTTT
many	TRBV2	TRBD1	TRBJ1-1	CASTEQGFRGTEAFF	TGTGCCAGCACTGAACAGGGGTTTAGAGGAACTGAAGCTTTCTTT
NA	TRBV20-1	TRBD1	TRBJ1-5	CSVPGQGQPQHF	TGCAGTGTGCCGGGACAGGGACAGCCCCAGCATTTT
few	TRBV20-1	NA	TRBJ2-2	CSARDWSYTGELFF	TGCAGTGCTAGAGACTGGTCATACACCGGGGAGCTGTTTTTT
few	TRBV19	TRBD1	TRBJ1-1	CASSTRQGGTEAFF	TGTGCCAGTAGTACGCGACAGGGCGGGACTGAAGCTTTCTTT
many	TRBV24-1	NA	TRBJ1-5	CATSDPGYGNQPQHF	TGTGCCACCAGTGATCCAGGGTACGGCAATCAGCCCCAGCATTTT
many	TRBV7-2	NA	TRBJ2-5	CASSLSEYFETQYF	TGTGCCAGCAGCTTATCCGAGTACTTTGAGACCCAGTACTTC
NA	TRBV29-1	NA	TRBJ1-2	CSVAQGGGYTF	TGCAGCGTAGCACAGGGCGGAGGCTACACCTTC